The present entry profiles one T cell receptor beta chain with its context. The antigen is not known. The CDR3 is 16 amino acids. Germline-derived CDR1 and CDR2 are SGHTA and FQGNSA. V gave up 1 base and J gave up 3 bases, with 13 bases separating them. These data belong to a study of T cell responses to AZD1222 COVID-19 vaccine. Whole-study findings and limits: Baseline seropositivity characterized only six AZD1222 recipients. Donors skewed white British and female; clonal diversity was possibly underestimated. Repertoires were obtained solely post-peak T cell response.

The assay was immunoSEQ multiplex PCR, and TCRdb's table has in-frame clones only and misses some. The repertoire holds around 100,000 clones, with 90% to 95% as singletons. This specimen was peripheral blood, taken on day 0 of AZD1222 vaccination. The receptor's source is an adult in good health. This chain uses TRBV7-2 with TRBJ2-1; tentatively, D is TRBD2 (6 bases). The CDR3: CASSLGAGTGYNEQFF. The CDR3 DNA follows: TGTGCCAGCAGCTTAGGGGCTGGGACTGGCTACAATGAGCAGTTCTTC.